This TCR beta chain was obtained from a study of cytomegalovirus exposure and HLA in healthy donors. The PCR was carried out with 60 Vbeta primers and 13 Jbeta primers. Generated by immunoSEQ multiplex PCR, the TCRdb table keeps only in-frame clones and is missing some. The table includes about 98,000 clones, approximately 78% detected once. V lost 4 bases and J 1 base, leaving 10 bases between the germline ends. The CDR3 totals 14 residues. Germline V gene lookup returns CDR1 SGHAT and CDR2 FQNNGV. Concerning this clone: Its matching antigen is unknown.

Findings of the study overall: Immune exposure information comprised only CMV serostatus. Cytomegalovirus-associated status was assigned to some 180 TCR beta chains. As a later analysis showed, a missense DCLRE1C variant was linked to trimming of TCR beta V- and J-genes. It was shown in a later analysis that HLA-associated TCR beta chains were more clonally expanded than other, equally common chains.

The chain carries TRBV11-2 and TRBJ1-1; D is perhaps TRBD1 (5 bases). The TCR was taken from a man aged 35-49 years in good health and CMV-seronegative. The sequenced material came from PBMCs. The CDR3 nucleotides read TGTGCCAGCAGCTGGCACACAGGGAACACTGAAGCTTTCTTT. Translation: CASSWHTGNTEAFF. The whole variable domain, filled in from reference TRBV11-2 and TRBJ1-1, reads EAGVAQSPRYKIIEKRQSVAFWCNPISGHATLYWYQQILGQGPKLLIQFQNNGVVDDSQLPKDRFSAERLKGVDSTLKIQPAKLEDSAVYLCASSWHTGNTEAFFGQGTRLTVV.